The 19 T cell receptor beta chains in this list originate from one sample, sequenced in a study of T cell repertoires in cytomegalovirus infection. TCRdb re-analysed the reads in MiXCR, keeping a single row per CDR3 protein. The table has around 440,000 distinct CDR3 sequences, 10% to 12% seen once. Specimen: PBMCs. The receptor source for this set is a human donor in good health (CMV status not recorded). Some clones in this sample may be carry-over from other donors' samples.

The rearrangement links TRBV16 to TRBJ1-1; perhaps TRBD1 as D (6 bases). The ends were cut back, 0 bases at V and 4 bases at J, with 12 bases in the middle. The CDR3 totals 15 residues. Per the germline V gene, CDR1 is KGHSY and CDR2 is FQNENV. The CDR3 here is CASSQSRGGVTEAFF. CDR3 nucleotides: TGTGCCAGCAGCCAATCGAGGGGGGGAGTCACTGAAGCTTTCTTT.

Comments on this clonotype: Being one base from a much bigger clone, this may be a read error. The V call is TRBV6-6, the J call TRBJ1-6, with D unclear. The CDR3 is 16 amino acids. The V end was cut by 2 bases, the J end by 9 bases, with 17 bases between. Germline CDR1 is MNHNY and CDR2 is SVGAGI (reference sequence). The CDR3 here is CASSYAVGPWGSPLHF. The CDR3 bases are TGTGCCAGCAGTTACGCGGTCGGACCCTGGGGTTCACCCCTCCACTTT.

This clonotype was seen repeatedly, ten times or more. The rearrangement joins TRBV2 to TRBJ2-3, with TRBD1 matching 10 bases. Germline V lookup: CDR1 SNHLY, CDR2 FYNNEI. The V segment lost 6 bases and the J segment 6 bases; nucleotides outside the gene matches: 6. CDR3 length equals 14 residues. CDR3 nucleotides: TGTGCCAGCAGGGCGACAGGGGGCATGGATACGCAGTATTTT. It codes for CASRATGGMDTQYF.

In this sample, this clonotype turned up many times. The chain has TRBV28 and TRBJ2-5; 10 bases align to TRBD2. With V trimmed by 7 bases and J by 2 bases, 7 bases remained unmatched. This CDR3 region has 15 residues. In germline, CDR1 is MDHEN, CDR2 SYDVKM. Here the CDR3 DNA reads TGTGCCAGCACCCTTAGCGGGAGGATTCAAGAGACCCAGTACTTC. Translation gives CASTLSGRIQETQYF.

This clonotype was detected many times. This chain links TRBV5-4 with TRBJ1-1, with D hard to call. The CDR3 consists of 14 residues. Trimming removed 4 bases from V and 0 bases from J, with 10 bases in between. Germline lookup yields CDR1 SGHNT and CDR2 YYREEE (reference sequence). DNA for the CDR3: TGTGCCAGCAGCATCCCGGGAATGAACACTGAAGCTTTCTTT. Encoded protein: CASSIPGMNTEAFF.

The gene calls are TRBV5-4 and TRBJ2-1; 7 positions agree with TRBD2. The DNA end is more similar to TRBJ2-7, so the J call may be wrong. This CDR3 comprises 14 residues. CDR1 is SGHNT, CDR2 YYREEE, per germline (reference sequence). The CDR3 DNA reads as TGTGCCAGCGGGGGGGACCCCACCTACAATGAGCAGTACTTC. It encodes CASGGDPTYNEQYF.

Concerning this clonotype itself: A single base separates this from a much larger clone, so it may be a read error. The V call is TRBV12-3 or TRBV12-4, the J call TRBJ2-5; D perhaps matches TRBD1 (6 bases). The CDR3 loop spans 15 amino acids. V was pared by 4 bases and J by 5 bases, with 17 bases between. DNA for the CDR3: TGTGCCAGCAGTTATGACAGGCCAGGCGGGGAGACCCAGTACTTC. Protein: CASSYDRPGGETQYF.

This clonotype was seen only a few times. The CDR3 is CATLAGDKVEQFF. DNA for the CDR3: TGTGCCACCCTAGCGGGAGATAAGGTTGAGCAGTTCTTC. This chain joins TRBV15 and TRBJ2-1; 10 nucleotides align to TRBD2. The V gene end was trimmed by 8 bases and the J gene end by 9 bases; junction bases not matched to a gene: 7. Germline assignment: CDR1 LNHNV and CDR2 YYDKDF (reference sequence). CDR3 length: 13 residues.

The rearrangement links TRBV4-2 to TRBJ2-1; a possible D gene is TRBD2 (6 bases). From germline, CDR1 is LGHNA and CDR2 YNFKEQ. The V end was cut by 4 bases, the J end by 7 bases, with 20 bases between. The CDR3 has 16 amino acids. This CDR3 is CASSPLTSGSSNEQFF. CDR3 nucleotide sequence: TGTGCCAGCAGCCCATTGACTAGTGGGAGTTCAAATGAGCAGTTCTTC.

For the CDR3, the DNA is TGTGCCAGCAGCTCTTCCGGGACAGCCCTGGAAGCTTTCTTT. Protein: CASSSSGTALEAFF. The chain joins TRBV11-2 to TRBJ1-1, with TRBD1 matching 7 bases. Per germline, CDR1 SGHAT and CDR2 FQNNGV. V shed 4 bases, J shed 8 bases, and the junction held 10 bases outside the gene matches. There are 14 residues in the CDR3. Drawing the rest from reference TRBV11-2 and TRBJ1-1, the complete variable domain is EAGVAQSPRYKIIEKRQSVAFWCNPISGHATLYWYQQILGQGPKLLIQFQNNGVVDDSQLPKDRFSAERLKGVDSTLKIQPAKLEDSAVYLCASSSSGTALEAFFGQGTRLTVV.

This clonotype was observed a handful of times. The chain recombines TRBV4-2 with TRBJ1-1; 9 positions match TRBD1. Germline loops: CDR1 LGHNA, CDR2 YNFKEQ. J gave up 3 bases and V 7 bases, and 12 bases lay outside the gene matches. The CDR3 extends over 16 amino acids. CDR3: CASTRGQGPGDTEAFF. CDR3 nucleotide sequence: TGTGCCAGCACCCGCGGACAGGGGCCGGGGGACACTGAAGCTTTCTTT.

The sample holds many counts of this clonotype. This chain uses TRBV11-1 with TRBJ2-3; 13 bases fit TRBD2. The germline gives CDR1 SGHAT, CDR2 FQDESV (reference sequence). CDR3 length equals 21 residues. Germline trimming cut 0 bases from V and 0 bases from J; bases unmatched to any gene: 12. CDR3 nucleotide sequence: TGTGCCAGCAGCTTAGCCCCGGGACTAGCGGGGAGGGTCCCTAGCACAGATACGCAGTATTTT. Amino acids: CASSLAPGLAGRVPSTDTQYF.

Points on this clonotype: A single base separates this from a much larger clone, so it may be a read error. This rearrangement joins TRBV4-1 to TRBJ1-1; D uncertain. The CDR3 extends over 13 amino acids. Germline-derived CDR1 and CDR2 are MGHRA and YSYEKL. CDR3 DNA: TGCGCCGGCAGCCAAAATTGGCTGGCTGAAGCTTTCTTT. Translation: CAGSQNWLAEAFF.

The chain combines TRBV3-1 with TRBJ1-1; D is ambiguous. In germline, CDR1 is LGHDT, CDR2 YNNKEL (reference sequence). The CDR3 is made up of 12 amino acids. V was pared by 2 bases and J by 3 bases, with 4 bases between. The CDR3 here is CASSQPHTEAFF. The CDR3 nucleotides read TGTGCCAGCAGCCAACCGCACACTGAAGCTTTCTTT.

The chain links TRBV30 to TRBJ2-3; D might be TRBD1 (6 bases). Germline lookup yields CDR1 GTSNPN and CDR2 SVGIG (reference sequence). Trimming stripped 3 bases from V and 2 bases from J, with 12 bases between. The CDR3 covers 14 residues. The CDR3 coding sequence is TGTGCCTGGAGGGGCAGGGGATTCACAGATACGCAGTATTTT. Its translation: CAWRGRGFTDTQYF.

Many counts were recorded for this clonotype. V is TRBV7-2 and J is TRBJ2-7; tentatively, D is TRBD2 (6 bases). With 6 bases removed from V and 2 bases from J, the gap between germline ends came to 17 bases. Looked up from germline, CDR1 is SGHTA and CDR2 is FQGNSA. CDR3 length: 15 residues. The CDR3 here is CASSFGSGFPYEQYF. The CDR3 nucleotides read TGTGCCAGCAGTTTTGGCAGCGGGTTCCCCTACGAGCAGTACTTC. Filled out from reference TRBV7-2 and TRBJ2-7, the complete variable domain reads GAGVSQSPSNKVTEKGKDVELRCDPISGHTALYWYRQSLGQGLEFLIYFQGNSAPDKSGLPSDRFSAERTGGSVSTLTIQRTQQEDSAVYLCASSFGSGFPYEQYFGPGTRLTVT.

This clonotype was picked up one time. A much larger clone sits a single nucleotide away, making a read error possible. The rearrangement links TRBV20-1 to TRBJ2-7; 8 bases are a match to TRBD2. Losses at the gene ends were 3 bases for V and 1 base for J; bases not matched to a gene: 5. CDR3 length: 14 residues. The germline CDR1 and CDR2 sequences are DFQATT and SNEGSKA (reference sequence). The CDR3 loop is CSARLRGASYEQYF. The CDR3 DNA sequence: TGCAGTGCTAGGCTGCGGGGGGCATCCTACGAGCAGTACTTC.

The CDR3 region has the DNA TGTGCTAGTGCCCCTGTTAACACCGGGGAGCTGTTTTTT. It translates to CASAPVNTGELFF. The rearrangement uses TRBV12-5 and TRBJ2-2; no firm D call. Per germline, CDR1 LGHNT and CDR2 FRNRAP. The CDR3 sequence is 13 residues long. Between the trimmed V and J ends, which lost 7 bases and 2 bases, there was a span of 8 bases.

This CDR3 is CSARDQAAPNSPLHF. The CDR3 bases are TGCAGTGCTAGAGATCAGGCAGCTCCCAATTCACCCCTCCACTTT. This sequence joins TRBV20-1 and TRBJ1-6, with no clear D. Germline lookup yields CDR1 DFQATT and CDR2 SNEGSKA (reference sequence). The CDR3 has 15 residues. With 0 bases removed from V and 7 bases from J, the gap between germline ends came to 13 bases.